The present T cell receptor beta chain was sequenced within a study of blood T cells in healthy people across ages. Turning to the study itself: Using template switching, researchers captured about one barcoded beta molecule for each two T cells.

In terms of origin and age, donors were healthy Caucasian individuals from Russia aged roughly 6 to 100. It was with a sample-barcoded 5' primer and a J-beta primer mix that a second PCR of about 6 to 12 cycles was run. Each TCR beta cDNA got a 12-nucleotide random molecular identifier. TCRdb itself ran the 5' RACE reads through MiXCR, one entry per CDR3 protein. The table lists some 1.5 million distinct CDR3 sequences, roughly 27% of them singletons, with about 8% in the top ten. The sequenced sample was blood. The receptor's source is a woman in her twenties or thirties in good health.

The CDR3 DNA is TGTGCCAGCTCACCAGCCGGACAGGGCCACGAGCAGTACTTC. It translates to CASSPAGQGHEQYF. The rearrangement links TRBV18 to TRBJ2-7; TRBD1 matches 8 bases. There are 14 residues in the CDR3. Germline CDR1 is KGHSH and CDR2 is LQKENI. V lost 2 bases and J lost 5; bases outside the gene matches: 5.